This T cell receptor beta chain derives from a study of somatic mutations in cytotoxic T cells in rheumatoid arthritis. The CDR3 runs to 16 residues. Unmatched junction bases numbered 10, after V lost 1 base and J lost 4 bases. Per the germline V gene, CDR1 is MDHEN and CDR2 is SYDVKM. To note about this clone: Antigen: not known.

Clones were sequenced by immunoSEQ multiplex PCR, and TCRdb holds only the in-frame ones, with some missing. The top ten clones hold about 3.2% of a sample with tens of thousands of clones, approximately 80% of them seen once. Positive magnetic bead selection isolated CD4+ and CD8+ cells, and flow cytometry checked purity. Study-wide results and limits: In rheumatoid arthritis patients, unlike healthy controls, CD8+ clonality rose with age. There was no knowledge of the antigen targets of the expanded CD8+ clones.

The clonotype was recovered from a man aged 40-49 years in good health. The sample taken for sequencing was CD8+ T cells sorted from blood. The chain links TRBV28 to TRBJ2-7; 7 nucleotides agree with TRBD1. CDR3 DNA sequence: TGTGCCAGCAGTTTATTCCCCGACAGGGAAGGGTACGAGCAGTACTTC. The encoded protein is CASSLFPDREGYEQYF.